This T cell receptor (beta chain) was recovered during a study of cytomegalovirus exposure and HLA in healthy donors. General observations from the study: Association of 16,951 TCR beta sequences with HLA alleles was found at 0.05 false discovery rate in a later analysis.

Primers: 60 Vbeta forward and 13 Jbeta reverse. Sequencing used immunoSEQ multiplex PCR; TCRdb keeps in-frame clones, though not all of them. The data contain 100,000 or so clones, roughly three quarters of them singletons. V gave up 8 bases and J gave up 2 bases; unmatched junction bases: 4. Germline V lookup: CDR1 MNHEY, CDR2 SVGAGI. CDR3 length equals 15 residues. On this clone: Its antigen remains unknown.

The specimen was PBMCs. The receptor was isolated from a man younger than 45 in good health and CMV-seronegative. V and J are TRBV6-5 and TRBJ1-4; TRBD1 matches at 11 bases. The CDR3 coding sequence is TGTGCCAGCCGGGACAGGGGGTTTACTAATGAAAAACTGTTTTTT. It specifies CASRDRGFTNEKLFF.